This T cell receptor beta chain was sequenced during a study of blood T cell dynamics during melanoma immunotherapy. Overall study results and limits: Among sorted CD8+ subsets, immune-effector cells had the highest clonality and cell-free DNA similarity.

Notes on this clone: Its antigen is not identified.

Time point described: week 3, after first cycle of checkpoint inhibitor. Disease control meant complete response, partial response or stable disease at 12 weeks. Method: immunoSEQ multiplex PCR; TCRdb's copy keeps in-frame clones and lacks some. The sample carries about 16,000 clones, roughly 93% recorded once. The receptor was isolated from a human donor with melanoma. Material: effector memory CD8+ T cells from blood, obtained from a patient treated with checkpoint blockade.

The CDR3, as DNA: TGTGCCAGCAGCTTAATGGCGCAGGGGACTGTCCCCGGGGAGCTGTTTTTT. Translated: CASSLMAQGTVPGELFF. V gene TRBV7-3 combines with J gene TRBJ2-2; the D gene could be TRBD1 or TRBD2 (6 bases each). CDR3 length equals 17 residues. CDR1 is SGHTA and CDR2 is FQGTGA in the germline V gene. V lost 1 base to trimming and J lost 6 bases, with 18 bases between them.